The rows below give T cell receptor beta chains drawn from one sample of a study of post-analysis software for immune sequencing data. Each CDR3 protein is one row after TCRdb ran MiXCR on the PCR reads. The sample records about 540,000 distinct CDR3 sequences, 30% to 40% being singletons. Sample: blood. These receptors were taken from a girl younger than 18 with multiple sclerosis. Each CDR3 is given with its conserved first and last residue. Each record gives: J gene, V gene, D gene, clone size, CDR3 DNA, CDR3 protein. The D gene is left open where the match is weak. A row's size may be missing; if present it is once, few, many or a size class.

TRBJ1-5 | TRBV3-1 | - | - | TGTGCCAGCAGCCAGACCGGGACAACCAATCAGCCCCAGCATTTT | CASSQTGTTNQPQHF
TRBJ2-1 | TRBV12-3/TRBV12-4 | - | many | TGTGCCAGCAGTTTTTTAGGGGACTACAATGAGCAGTTCTTC | CASSFLGDYNEQFF
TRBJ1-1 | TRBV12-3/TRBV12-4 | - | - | TGTGCCAGCACGAATTGGGGCGTCTCGAACACTGAAGCTTTCTTT | CASTNWGVSNTEAFF
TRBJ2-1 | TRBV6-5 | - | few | TGTGCCAGCAGTTACACTCCCGTTGTGTACAATGAGCAGTTCTTC | CASSYTPVVYNEQFF
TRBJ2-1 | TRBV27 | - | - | TGTGCCAGTTCGGGAAGGGGAAGTCGATATGAGCAGTTCTTC | CASSGRGSRYEQFF
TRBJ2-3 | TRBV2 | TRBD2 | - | TGTGCCAGCAGTGAAAGGGCTAGCGGAGACACAGATACGCAGTATTTT | CASSERASGDTDTQYF
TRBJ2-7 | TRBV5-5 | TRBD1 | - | TGTGCCAGCAGCTCTCCGGGACAGGTCTACGAGCAGTACTTC | CASSSPGQVYEQYF
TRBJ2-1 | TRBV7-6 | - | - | TGTGCCAGCAGCTTGGTGGACAATGAGCAGTTCTTC | CASSLVDNEQFF
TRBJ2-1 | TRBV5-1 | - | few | TGCGCCAGCATTCGGGGGCTAGCTGGGCCAAGCTCCTACAATGAGCAGTTCTTC | CASIRGLAGPSSYNEQFF
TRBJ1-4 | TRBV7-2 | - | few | TGTGCCAGCAGCTTATGGGAGCCAGATAATGAAAAACTGTTTTTT | CASSLWEPDNEKLFF
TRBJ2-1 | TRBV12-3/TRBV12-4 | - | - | TGTGCCAGCAGCCGGGACTTGGGCTCCTACAATGAGCAGTTCTTC | CASSRDLGSYNEQFF
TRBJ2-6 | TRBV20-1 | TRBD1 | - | TGCAGTGCTAGAGGACGCCTCAGGGGGTATGGTGCCAACGTCCCGACTTTC | CSARGRLRGYGANVPTF
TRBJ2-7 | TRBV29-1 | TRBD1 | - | TGCAGCGTTGTCCGACAGGGGATCAACGAGCAGTACTTC | CSVVRQGINEQYF
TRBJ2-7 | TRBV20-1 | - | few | TGCAGTGCAGCCCCCGGGACATCCTACGAGCAGTACTTC | CSAAPGTSYEQYF
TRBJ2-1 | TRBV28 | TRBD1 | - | TGTGCCAGCAGCCTGGACAGGGACCTCTACAATGAGCAGTTCTTC | CASSLDRDLYNEQFF
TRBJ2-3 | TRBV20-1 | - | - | TGCAGTGCTAGAGTGGCGGCAGGAGCAGATGCGCAGTATTTT | CSARVAAGADAQYF
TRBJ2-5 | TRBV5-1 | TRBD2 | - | TGCGCCAGCAGCCGTGGACTAGGCGACGAGACCCAGTACTTC | CASSRGLGDETQYF
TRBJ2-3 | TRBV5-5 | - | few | TGTGCCAGCAGCCCAGCGACAGTGAGCACAGATACGCAGTATTTT | CASSPATVSTDTQYF
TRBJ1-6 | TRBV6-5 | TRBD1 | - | TGTGCCAGCCGACAGGGGCTTCGCGATTCACCCCTCCACTTT | CASRQGLRDSPLHF
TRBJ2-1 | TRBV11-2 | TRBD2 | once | TGTGCCAGCAGCCCACGGGGACTAGCGGGGGGGAGCTCCTACAATGAGCAGTTCTTC | CASSPRGLAGGSSYNEQFF
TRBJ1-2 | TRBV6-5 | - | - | TGTGCCAGCAGTTTTCTGACGGATGGCTACACCTTC | CASSFLTDGYTF
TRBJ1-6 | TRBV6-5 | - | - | TGTGCCTCAAGGCGGGGGGTACGGTCACCCCTCCACTTT | CASRRGVRSPLHF
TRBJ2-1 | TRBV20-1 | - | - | TGCAGTGCTGAGTACCAAAATGAGCAGTTCTTC | CSAEYQNEQFF
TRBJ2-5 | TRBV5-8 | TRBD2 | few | TGTGCCAGCAGCGGGGGACTAGCGGATCAAGAGACCCAGTACTTC | CASSGGLADQETQYF
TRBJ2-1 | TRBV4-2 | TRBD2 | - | TGTGCCAGCAGCCAAGGACTAGCGGGGGGGCTTGATTCCTACAATGAGCAGTTCTTC | CASSQGLAGGLDSYNEQFF
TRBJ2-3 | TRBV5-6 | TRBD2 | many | TGTGCCAGCACCCCTCGGGGGGGCTCCACAGATACGCAGTATTTT | CASTPRGGSTDTQYF
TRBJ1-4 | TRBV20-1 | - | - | TGCAGTGCCCCCGGTCCCCCCAATGAAAAACTGTTTTTT | CSAPGPPNEKLFF
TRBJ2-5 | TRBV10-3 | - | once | TGTGCCACCAAACTTAAGGAGGCAACGAGCGACAATGAGCAGTACTTC | CATKLKEATSDNEQYF
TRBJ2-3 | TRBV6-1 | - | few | TGTGCCAGCAGCCAGCATGGGGGAATTGGCGCAGATACGCAGTATTTT | CASSQHGGIGADTQYF
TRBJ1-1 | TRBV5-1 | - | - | TGCGCCAGCAGCCAGGTAGCTCGGATGGTGAACACTGAAGCTTTCTTT | CASSQVARMVNTEAFF
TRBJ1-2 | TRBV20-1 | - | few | TGCAGTGCTAGAGATACGGGCATCGGCGGGCGAGGCTACACCTTC | CSARDTGIGGRGYTF
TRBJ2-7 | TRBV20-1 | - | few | TGCAGTGTCCTAGATCTGGGCACGTCCTACGAGCAGTACTTC | CSVLDLGTSYEQYF
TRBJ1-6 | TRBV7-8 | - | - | TGTGCCGGCGGAAGCGGGGGTTCACCCCTCCACTTT | CAGGSGGSPLHF
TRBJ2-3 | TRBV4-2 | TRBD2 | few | TGTGCCAGCAGCCAAGACGAGCGGGGGGGCCGGGATACGCAGTATTTT | CASSQDERGGRDTQYF
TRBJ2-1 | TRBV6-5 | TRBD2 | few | TGTGCCAGCAGTTATGTCAAGCGGGGGGGCGGGGATGAGCAGTTCTTC | CASSYVKRGGGDEQFF
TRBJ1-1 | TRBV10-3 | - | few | TGTGCCATCAGAGGGGCTGGGGGCACTGAAGCTTTCTTT | CAIRGAGGTEAFF
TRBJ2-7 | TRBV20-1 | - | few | TGCAGTGCTAGCAAATACGAGCAGTACTTC | CSASKYEQYF